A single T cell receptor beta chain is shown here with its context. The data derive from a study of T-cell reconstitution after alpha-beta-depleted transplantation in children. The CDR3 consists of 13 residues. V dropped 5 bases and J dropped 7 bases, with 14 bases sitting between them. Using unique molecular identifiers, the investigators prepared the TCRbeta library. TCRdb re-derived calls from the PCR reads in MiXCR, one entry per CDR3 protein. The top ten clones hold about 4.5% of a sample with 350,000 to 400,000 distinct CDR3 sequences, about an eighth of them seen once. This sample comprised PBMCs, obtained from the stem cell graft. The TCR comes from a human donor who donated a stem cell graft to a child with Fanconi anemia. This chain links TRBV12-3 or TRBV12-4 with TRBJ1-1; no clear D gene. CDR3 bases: TGTGCCAGCAGTCCGGACCCCGTGGGTGAAGCTTTCTTT. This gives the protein CASSPDPVGEAFF.